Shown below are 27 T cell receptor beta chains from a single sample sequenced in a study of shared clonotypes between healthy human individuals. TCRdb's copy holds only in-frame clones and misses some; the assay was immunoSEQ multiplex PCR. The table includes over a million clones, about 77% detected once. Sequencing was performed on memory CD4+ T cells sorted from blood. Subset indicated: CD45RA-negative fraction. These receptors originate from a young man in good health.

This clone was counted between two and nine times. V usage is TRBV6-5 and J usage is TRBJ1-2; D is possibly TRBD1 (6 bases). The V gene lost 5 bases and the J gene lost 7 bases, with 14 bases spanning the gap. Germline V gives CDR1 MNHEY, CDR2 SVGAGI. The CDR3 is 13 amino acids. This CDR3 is CASSTAQGIGYTF. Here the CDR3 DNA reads TGTGCCAGCAGTACGGCACAGGGTATTGGCTACACCTTC.

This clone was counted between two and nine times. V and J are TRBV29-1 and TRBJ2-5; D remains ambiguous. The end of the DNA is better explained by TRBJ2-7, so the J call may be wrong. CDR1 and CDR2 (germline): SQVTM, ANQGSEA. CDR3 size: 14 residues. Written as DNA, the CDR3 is TGCAGCGTTGAAGGGTCTTACCCAGACTACGAGCAGTACTTC. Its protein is CSVEGSYPDYEQYF.

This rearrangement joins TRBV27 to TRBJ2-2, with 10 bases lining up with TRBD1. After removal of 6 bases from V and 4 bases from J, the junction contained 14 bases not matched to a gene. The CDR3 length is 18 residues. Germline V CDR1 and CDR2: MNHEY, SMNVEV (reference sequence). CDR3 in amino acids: CASSPRGPGQGTTGELFF. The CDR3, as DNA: TGTGCCAGCAGCCCTCGCGGCCCGGGACAGGGGACCACCGGGGAGCTGTTTTTT.

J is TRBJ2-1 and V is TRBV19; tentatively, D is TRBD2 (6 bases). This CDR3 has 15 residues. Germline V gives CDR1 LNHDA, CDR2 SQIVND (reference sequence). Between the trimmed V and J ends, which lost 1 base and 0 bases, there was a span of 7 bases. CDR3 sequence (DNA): TGTGCCAGTAGTATAGTGGAGGGCTCCTACAATGAGCAGTTCTTC. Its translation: CASSIVEGSYNEQFF.

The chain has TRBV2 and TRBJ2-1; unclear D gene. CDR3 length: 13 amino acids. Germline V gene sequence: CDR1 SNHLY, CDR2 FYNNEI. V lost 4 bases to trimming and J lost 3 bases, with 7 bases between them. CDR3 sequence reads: CASSGDNYNEQFF. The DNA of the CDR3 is TGTGCCAGCAGTGGAGACAACTACAATGAGCAGTTCTTC.

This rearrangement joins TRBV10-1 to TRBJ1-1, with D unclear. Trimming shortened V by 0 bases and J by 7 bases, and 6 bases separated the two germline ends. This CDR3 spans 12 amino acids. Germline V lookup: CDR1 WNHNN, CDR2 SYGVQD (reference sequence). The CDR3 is CASSESRGEAFF. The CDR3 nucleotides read TGCGCCAGCAGTGAGTCCCGGGGTGAAGCTTTCTTT.

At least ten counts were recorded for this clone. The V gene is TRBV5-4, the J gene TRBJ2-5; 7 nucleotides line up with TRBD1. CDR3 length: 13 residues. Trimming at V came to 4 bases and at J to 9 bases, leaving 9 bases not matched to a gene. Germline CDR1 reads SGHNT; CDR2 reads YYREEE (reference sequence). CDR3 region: CASSLKLDRAQYF. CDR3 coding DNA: TGTGCCAGCAGCCTCAAGCTAGACAGGGCCCAGTACTTC.

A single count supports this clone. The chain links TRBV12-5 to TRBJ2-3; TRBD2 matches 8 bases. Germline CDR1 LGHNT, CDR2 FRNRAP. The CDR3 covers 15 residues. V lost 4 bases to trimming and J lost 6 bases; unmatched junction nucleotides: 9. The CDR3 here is CASGWGGLDADTQYF. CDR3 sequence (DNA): TGTGCTAGTGGTTGGGGGGGACTAGACGCCGATACGCAGTATTTT. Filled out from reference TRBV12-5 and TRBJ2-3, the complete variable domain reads DARVTQTPRHKVTEMGQEVTMRCQPILGHNTVFWYRQTMMQGLELLAYFRNRAPLDDSGMPKDRFSAEMPDATLATLKIQPSEPRDSAVYFCASGWGGLDADTQYFGPGTRLTVL.

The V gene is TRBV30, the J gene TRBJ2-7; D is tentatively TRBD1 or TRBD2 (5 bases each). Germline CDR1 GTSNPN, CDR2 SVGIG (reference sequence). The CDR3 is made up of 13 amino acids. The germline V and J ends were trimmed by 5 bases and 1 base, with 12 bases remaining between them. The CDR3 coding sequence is TGTGCCTGGCGAGGGGACGGTTCCTACGAGCAGTACTTC. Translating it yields CAWRGDGSYEQYF.

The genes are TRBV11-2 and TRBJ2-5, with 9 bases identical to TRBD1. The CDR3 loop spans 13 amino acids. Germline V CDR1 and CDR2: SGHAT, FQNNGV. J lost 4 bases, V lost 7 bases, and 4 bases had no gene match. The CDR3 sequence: CASTVGQGETQYF. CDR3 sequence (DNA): TGTGCCAGCACCGTGGGACAGGGAGAGACCCAGTACTTC.

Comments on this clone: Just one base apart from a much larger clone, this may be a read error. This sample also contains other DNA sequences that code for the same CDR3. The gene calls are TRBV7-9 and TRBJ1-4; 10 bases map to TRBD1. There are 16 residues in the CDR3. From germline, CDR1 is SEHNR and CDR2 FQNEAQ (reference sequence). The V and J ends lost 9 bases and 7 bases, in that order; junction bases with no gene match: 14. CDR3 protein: CASSLPYRDRGEKLFF. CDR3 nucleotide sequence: TGTGCCAGTAGTCTACCTTACCGGGACAGGGGTGAAAAACTGTTTTTT.

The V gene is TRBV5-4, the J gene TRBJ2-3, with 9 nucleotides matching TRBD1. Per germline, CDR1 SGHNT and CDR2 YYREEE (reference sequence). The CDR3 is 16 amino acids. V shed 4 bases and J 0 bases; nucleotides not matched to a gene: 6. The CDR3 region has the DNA TGTGCCAGCAGCCTGGGACAGGGACCAAGCACAGATACGCAGTATTTT. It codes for CASSLGQGPSTDTQYF.

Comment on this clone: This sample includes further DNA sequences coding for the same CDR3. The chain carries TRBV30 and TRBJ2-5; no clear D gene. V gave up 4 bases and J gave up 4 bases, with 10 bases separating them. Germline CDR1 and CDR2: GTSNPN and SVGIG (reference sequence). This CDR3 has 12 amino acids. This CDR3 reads CAWNRVRETQYF. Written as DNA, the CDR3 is TGTGCCTGGAATAGGGTACGAGAGACCCAGTACTTC.

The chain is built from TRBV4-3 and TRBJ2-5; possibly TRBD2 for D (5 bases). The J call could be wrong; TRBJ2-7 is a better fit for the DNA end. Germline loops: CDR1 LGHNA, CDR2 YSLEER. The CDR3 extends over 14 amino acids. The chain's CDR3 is CASSPRTRSYEQYF. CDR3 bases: TGCGCCAGCAGCCCAAGGACTCGCTCCTACGAGCAGTACTTC.

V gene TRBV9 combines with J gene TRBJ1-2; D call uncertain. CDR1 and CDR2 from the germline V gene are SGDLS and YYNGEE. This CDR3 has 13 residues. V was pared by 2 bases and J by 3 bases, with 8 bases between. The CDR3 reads CASSVDSDYGYTF. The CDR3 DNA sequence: TGTGCCAGCAGCGTCGATAGCGACTATGGCTACACCTTC.

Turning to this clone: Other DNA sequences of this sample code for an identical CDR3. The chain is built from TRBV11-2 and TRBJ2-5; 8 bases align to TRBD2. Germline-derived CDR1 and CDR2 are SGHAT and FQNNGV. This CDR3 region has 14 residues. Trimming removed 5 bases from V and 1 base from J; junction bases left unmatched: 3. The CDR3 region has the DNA TGTGCCAGCAGCCCCGGGGGGGTCCAAGAGACCCAGTACTTC. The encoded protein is CASSPGGVQETQYF.

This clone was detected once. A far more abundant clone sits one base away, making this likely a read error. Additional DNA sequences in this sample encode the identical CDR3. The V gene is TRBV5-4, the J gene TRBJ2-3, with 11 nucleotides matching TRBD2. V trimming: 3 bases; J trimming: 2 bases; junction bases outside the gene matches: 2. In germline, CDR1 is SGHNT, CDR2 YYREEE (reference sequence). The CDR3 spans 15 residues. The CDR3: CASSSGLADTDTQYF. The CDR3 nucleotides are TGTGCCAGCAGCTCGGGACTAGCGGACACAGATACGCAGTATTTT. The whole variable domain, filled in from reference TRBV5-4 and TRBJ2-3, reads ETGVTQSPTHLIKTRGQQVTLRCSSQSGHNTVSWYQQALGQGPQFIFQYYREEENGRGNFPPRFSGLQFPNYSSELNVNALELDDSALYLCASSSGLADTDTQYFGPGTRLTVL.

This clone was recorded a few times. The CDR3 region is CASNPGGASYEQYF. The CDR3, as DNA: TGTGCCAGTAATCCAGGGGGCGCGTCCTACGAGCAGTACTTC. This chain joins TRBV19 and TRBJ2-7, with 8 bases identical to TRBD1. V dropped 7 bases and J dropped 1; count of bases not matched to a gene: 6. This CDR3 is built from 14 residues. From germline, CDR1 is LNHDA and CDR2 SQIVND (reference sequence).

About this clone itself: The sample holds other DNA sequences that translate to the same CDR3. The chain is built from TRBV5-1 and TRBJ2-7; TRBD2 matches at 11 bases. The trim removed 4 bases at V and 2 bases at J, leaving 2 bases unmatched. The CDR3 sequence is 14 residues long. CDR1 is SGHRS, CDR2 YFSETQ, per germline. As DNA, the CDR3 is TGCGCCAGCAGCCAGACTAGCGGGGCCTACGAGCAGTACTTC. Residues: CASSQTSGAYEQYF. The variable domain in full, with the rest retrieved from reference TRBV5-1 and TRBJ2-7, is KAGVTQTPRYLIKTRGQQVTLSCSPISGHRSVSWYQQTPGQGLQFLFEYFSETQRNKGNFPGRFSGRQFSNSRSEMNVSTLELGDSALYLCASSQTSGAYEQYFGPGTRLTVT.

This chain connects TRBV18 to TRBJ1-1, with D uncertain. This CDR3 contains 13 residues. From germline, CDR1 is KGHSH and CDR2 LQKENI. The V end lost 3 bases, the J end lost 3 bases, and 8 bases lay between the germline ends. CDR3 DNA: TGTGCCAGCTCACCCAAGGGTGACACTGAAGCTTTCTTT. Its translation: CASSPKGDTEAFF.

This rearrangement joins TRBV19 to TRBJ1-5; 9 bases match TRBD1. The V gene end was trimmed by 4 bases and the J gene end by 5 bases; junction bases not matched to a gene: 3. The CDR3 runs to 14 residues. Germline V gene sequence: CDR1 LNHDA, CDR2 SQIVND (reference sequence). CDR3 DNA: TGTGCCAGTAGTAGAAGACAGGGGGATCAGCCCCAGCATTTT. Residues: CASSRRQGDQPQHF.

Here the CDR3 reads CASSIGGSGVQITDTQYF. Written as DNA, the CDR3 is TGTGCCAGTAGTATCGGGGGTAGCGGGGTCCAGATAACAGATACGCAGTATTTT. The chain couples TRBV19 to TRBJ2-3; TRBD2 matches at 8 bases. Germline V lookup: CDR1 LNHDA, CDR2 SQIVND (reference sequence). Trimming took 3 bases from V and 3 from J; bases not matched to a gene: 14. There are 18 residues in the CDR3.

DNA for the CDR3: TGTGCCAGCAGCGTAGATCCGGCGGGCAATGAGCAGTTCTTC. Amino acid sequence: CASSVDPAGNEQFF. This rearrangement joins TRBV9 to TRBJ2-1, with D possibly being TRBD2 (5 bases). This CDR3 comprises 14 residues. The V and J ends lost 0 bases and 6 bases respectively, with 10 bases between them. Germline V gene lookup returns CDR1 SGDLS and CDR2 YYNGEE.

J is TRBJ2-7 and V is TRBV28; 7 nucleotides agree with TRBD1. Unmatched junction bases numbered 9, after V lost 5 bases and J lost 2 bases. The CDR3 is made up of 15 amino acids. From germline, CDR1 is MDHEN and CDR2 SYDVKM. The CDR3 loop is CASSTTTGYAYEQYF. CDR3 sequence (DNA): TGTGCCAGCAGTACGACGACAGGGTACGCCTACGAGCAGTACTTC.

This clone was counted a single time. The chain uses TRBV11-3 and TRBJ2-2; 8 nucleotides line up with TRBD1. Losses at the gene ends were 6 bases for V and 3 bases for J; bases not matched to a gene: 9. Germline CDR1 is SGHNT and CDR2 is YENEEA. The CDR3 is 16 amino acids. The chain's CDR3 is CASSVRTGPHTGELFF. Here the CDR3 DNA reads TGTGCCAGCAGTGTTAGGACAGGGCCCCACACCGGGGAGCTGTTTTTT.

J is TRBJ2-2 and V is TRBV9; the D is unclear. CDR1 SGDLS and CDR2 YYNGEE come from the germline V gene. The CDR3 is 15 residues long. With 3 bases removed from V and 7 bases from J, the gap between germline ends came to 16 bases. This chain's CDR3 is CASSANPLGIGELFF. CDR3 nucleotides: TGTGCCAGCAGCGCAAACCCTTTAGGTATCGGGGAGCTGTTTTTT. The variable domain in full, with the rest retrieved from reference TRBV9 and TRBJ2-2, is DSGVTQTPKHLITATGQRVTLRCSPRSGDLSVYWYQQSLDQGLQFLIQYYNGEERAKGNILERFSAQQFPDLHSELNLSSLELGDSALYFCASSANPLGIGELFFGEGSRLTVL.

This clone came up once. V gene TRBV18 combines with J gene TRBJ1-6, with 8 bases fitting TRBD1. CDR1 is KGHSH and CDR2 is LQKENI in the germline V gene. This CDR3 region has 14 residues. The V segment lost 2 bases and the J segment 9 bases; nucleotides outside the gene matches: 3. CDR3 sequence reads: CASSPDRGPSPLHF. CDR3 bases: TGTGCCAGCTCACCAGACAGGGGTCCTTCACCCCTCCACTTT.